Below, 20 T cell receptor beta chains from the same sample are listed, as sequenced in a study of T cell repertoires in cytomegalovirus infection. Their target antigens are unknown. TCRdb passed the reads through MiXCR, listing each CDR3 protein once. The profile shows a few hundred thousand distinct CDR3 sequences, about 44% of them singletons. The sequencing used cultured PBMCs, collected from culture after CMV antigen stimulation. These receptors were collected from a human donor in good health (CMV status not recorded). Some clones in this sample may be carry-over from other donors' samples.

This clonotype was found once. The V gene is TRBV2, the J gene TRBJ2-6; D is perhaps TRBD1 (6 bases). V lost 3 bases and J lost 0, with 12 bases in between. There are 17 residues in the CDR3. Germline values: CDR1 SNHLY, CDR2 FYNNEI. In DNA, the CDR3 is TGTGCCAGCAGTGAGGGGGCAGCTTTCTCTGGGGCCAACGTCCTGACTTTC. Protein product: CASSEGAAFSGANVLTF.

This clonotype occurred a few times. This chain links TRBV12-3 or TRBV12-4 with TRBJ2-3; TRBD2 aligns across 9 bases. With 2 bases clipped from V and 6 bases from J, the junction kept 6 bases outside the gene matches. CDR3 size: 15 residues. The CDR3 coding sequence is TGTGCCAGCAGTTTACTTAGCGGGAGAGCCGATACGCAGTATTTT. As protein: CASSLLSGRADTQYF.

The chain has TRBV7-4 and TRBJ1-2; D unresolved. CDR3 size: 12 residues. V was trimmed by 4 bases and J by 8 bases, leaving 11 bases between them. CDR1 is SGHVT, CDR2 SQSDAQ, per germline. Written as DNA, the CDR3 is TGTGCCAGCAGCTCTACAGACTCGGGCTACACCTTC. Translation: CASSSTDSGYTF.

This clonotype was seen only a few times. In nucleotides, the CDR3 is TGTGCCAGCAGCCCACGGGTCGGGGGAAGGAATGAGCAGTTCTTC. Amino acid sequence: CASSPRVGGRNEQFF. The gene calls are TRBV7-2 and TRBJ2-1; TRBD2 is a possible D gene (6 bases). This CDR3 comprises 15 residues. Germline CDR1 is SGHTA and CDR2 is FQGNSA. Trimming pared 5 bases from V and 7 bases from J, leaving 18 bases between.

The V and J genes are TRBV7-2 and TRBJ2-3, with D unclear. Germline lookup yields CDR1 SGHTA and CDR2 FQGNSA. The CDR3 is 14 residues long. V lost 6 bases and J lost 0, with 10 bases in between. CDR3 DNA sequence: TGTGCCAGCAGACTAAAATCTAGCACAGATACGCAGTATTTT. It yields the protein CASRLKSSTDTQYF.

This sequence joins TRBV4-2 and TRBJ2-1, with TRBD2 identical over 9 bases. The CDR3 totals 16 residues. V was pared by 0 bases and J by 3 bases, with 3 bases of the junction left unmatched. Germline V lookup: CDR1 LGHNA, CDR2 YNFKEQ. For the CDR3, the DNA is TGTGCCAGCAGCCAAGATAAAGCGGGGGGCTACAATGAGCAGTTCTTC. Protein product: CASSQDKAGGYNEQFF.

The chain employs TRBV20-1 and TRBJ2-1; the D is unclear. V dropped 0 bases and J dropped 0 bases, with 9 bases sitting between them. The CDR3 has 15 residues. Germline values: CDR1 DFQATT, CDR2 SNEGSKA (reference sequence). Here the CDR3 reads CSARDLSSSYNEQFF. The DNA for the CDR3 is TGCAGTGCTAGAGATTTGTCTTCCTCCTACAATGAGCAGTTCTTC.

This clonotype was recorded a few times. For the CDR3, the DNA is TGTGCCAGCAGGGGGGACACCGGGGAGCTGTTTTTT. Protein product: CASRGDTGELFF. The rearrangement uses TRBV6-1 and TRBJ2-2; D may match TRBD1 or TRBD2 (5 bases each). CDR1 is MNHNS and CDR2 is SASEGT in the germline V gene. This CDR3 contains 12 residues. Trimming took off 6 bases at V and 3 bases at J, with 5 bases between the two ends.

The table lists this clonotype with a few counts. This chain links TRBV6-2 or TRBV6-3 with TRBJ2-2; no clear D gene. V was shortened by 5 bases and J by 3 bases, with 10 bases between the two germline ends. This CDR3 has 14 amino acids. Germline CDR1 and CDR2: MNHEY and SVGEGT. Here the CDR3 reads CASSPSGYTGELFF. The CDR3 nucleotides read TGTGCCAGCAGTCCCTCCGGGTACACCGGGGAGCTGTTTTTT.

This clonotype occurred a few times. This chain uses TRBV12-3 or TRBV12-4 with TRBJ1-3; D ambiguous. With 5 bases removed from V and 4 bases from J, the gap between germline ends came to 12 bases. This CDR3 has 14 residues. In DNA form, the CDR3 reads TGTGCCAGCAGTCAAGACATTGAGGGAAACACCATATATTTT. Its protein product is CASSQDIEGNTIYF.

The genes are TRBV20-1 and TRBJ2-3, with TRBD2 identical over 7 bases. This CDR3 has 14 amino acids. Germline assignment: CDR1 DFQATT and CDR2 SNEGSKA (reference sequence). The V gene end was trimmed by 5 bases and the J gene end by 2 bases; junction bases not matched to a gene: 7. The CDR3 region is CSAARTRSTDTQYF. Here the CDR3 DNA reads TGCAGTGCTGCCCGGACTAGGTCCACAGATACGCAGTATTTT.

The chain couples TRBV7-8 to TRBJ1-5, with TRBD1 matching over 8 bases. This CDR3 spans 15 amino acids. Germline V gives CDR1 SGHVS, CDR2 FQNEAQ. V shed 0 bases, J shed 8 bases, and the junction held 6 bases outside the gene matches. The CDR3 DNA reads as TGTGCCAGCAGCTTAGCGCGATCAGGGGGCGAGCCCCAGCATTTT. The encoded protein is CASSLARSGGEPQHF.

This rearrangement joins TRBV7-9 to TRBJ1-1, with D maybe TRBD1 (5 bases). Germline CDR1 and CDR2: SEHNR and FQNEAQ (reference sequence). V gave up 8 bases and J gave up 4 bases, with 17 bases separating them. This CDR3 has 14 residues. The chain's CDR3 is CASWRGGVGTEAFF. As DNA, the CDR3 is TGTGCCAGCTGGCGGGGGGGGGTCGGCACTGAAGCTTTCTTT.

This chain uses TRBV6-1 with TRBJ1-2; the D gene is possibly TRBD1 (6 bases). There are 15 residues in the CDR3. Trimming removed 5 bases from V and 0 bases from J, with 13 bases in between. Germline loops: CDR1 MNHNS, CDR2 SASEGT. CDR3 region: CASSTLGATNYGYTF. The CDR3 region has the DNA TGTGCCAGCAGTACCTTGGGGGCAACTAACTATGGCTACACCTTC.

This rearrangement joins TRBV7-2 to TRBJ2-1; D not certain. Germline V lookup: CDR1 SGHTA, CDR2 FQGNSA. V dropped 3 bases and J dropped 7 bases, with 10 bases sitting between them. There are 13 residues in the CDR3. The CDR3 DNA sequence: TGTGCCAGCAGCTTGATAGATCGGAATGAGCAGTTCTTC. Its translation: CASSLIDRNEQFF.

The chain couples TRBV27 to TRBJ2-7; perhaps TRBD2 as D (5 bases). The CDR3 totals 15 residues. Germline CDR1 reads MNHEY; CDR2 reads SMNVEV (reference sequence). V was pared by 5 bases and J by 4 bases, with 18 bases between. CDR3 sequence (DNA): TGTGCCAGCAGTCTTCGAGGAGGCTTTGCTTACGAGCAGTACTTC. As protein: CASSLRGGFAYEQYF.

This chain uses TRBV7-2 with TRBJ2-7; the D gene is possibly TRBD1 (5 bases). CDR1 is SGHTA, CDR2 FQGNSA, per germline. The CDR3 is made up of 18 amino acids. V lost 2 bases to trimming and J lost 0 bases, with 20 bases between them. CDR3 coding DNA: TGTGCCAGCAGCTTAAGGGGTCAGGTCCTCACCTACTCCTACGAGCAGTACTTC. This sequence encodes CASSLRGQVLTYSYEQYF.

The chain links TRBV6-5 to TRBJ2-1; TRBD2 might be the D (6 bases). CDR3 length equals 14 residues. Trimming stripped 5 bases from V and 0 bases from J, with 8 bases between. Germline V gene data show CDR1 as MNHEY and CDR2 as SVGAGI. The CDR3 coding sequence is TGTGCCAGCAGTGGGGGGAACTCCTACAATGAGCAGTTCTTC. Translation: CASSGGNSYNEQFF.

The rearrangement uses TRBV7-2 and TRBJ1-2, with 10 bases lining up with TRBD1. In germline, CDR1 is SGHTA, CDR2 FQGNSA. The CDR3 contains 18 residues. J gave up 1 base and V 5 bases, and 13 bases lay outside the gene matches. This CDR3 is CASSDRRLTGGDNYGYTF. In DNA form, the CDR3 reads TGTGCCAGCAGCGACCGCCGCCTGACAGGGGGCGATAACTATGGCTACACCTTC.

The chain recombines TRBV7-2 with TRBJ2-7, with TRBD2 identical over 11 bases. This CDR3 comprises 14 residues. Germline V gene data show CDR1 as SGHTA and CDR2 as FQGNSA. Trimming removed 4 bases from V and 4 bases from J; junction bases left unmatched: 3. For the CDR3, the DNA is TGTGCCAGCAGCTCGAGGACTAGCGGGTACGAGCAGTACTTC. As protein: CASSSRTSGYEQYF.